The rows below give T cell receptor beta chains drawn from one sample of a study of CD8+ T cells in alopecia areata. Profiled with immunoSEQ multiplex PCR; TCRdb holds only in-frame clones, not every one. Among about 180,000 clones listed, 63% were seen once. Material: CD4+ T cells sorted from blood, obtained at week 0. The receptors here all came from a human donor with alopecia areata. Both conserved end residues are part of each CDR3. The D gene is left open where the match is weak.

TRBV29-1	TRBD1	TRBJ2-1	CSGTGGVNEQFF
TRBV5-4	TRBD2	TRBJ2-1	CASSVGLAGGNNEQFF
TRBV30	NA	TRBJ1-2	CAWSGSDSGYTF
TRBV5-6	NA	TRBJ1-1	CASSLASLTGSSAEAFF
TRBV25-1	NA	TRBJ1-2	CASSDSGQGNYGYTF
TRBV5-1	TRBD1	TRBJ2-5	CASSRVGDSLQETQYF
TRBV29-1	NA	TRBJ1-1	CSVTGHGGQAFF
TRBV29-1	NA	TRBJ2-7	CSVARTAAYEQYF
TRBV7-2	NA	TRBJ1-6	CASSLGNRQSSPLHF
TRBV11-3	TRBD1	TRBJ1-1	CASRVGTENTEAFF
TRBV29-1	TRBD2	TRBJ2-3	CSAIGTRGADTQYF
TRBV2	NA	TRBJ1-2	CASITMFYGYTF
TRBV10-3	TRBD2	TRBJ2-3	CAISDQGLADTQYF
TRBV7-2	NA	TRBJ1-2	CASREKQGPAGVYTF
TRBV27	NA	TRBJ2-4	CASSTGEAAKNIQYF
TRBV21-1	NA	TRBJ2-5	CASSKVRGGETQYF
TRBV5-1	TRBD1	TRBJ1-1	CASSLERDSIAFF
TRBV20-1	NA	TRBJ2-7	CSAADHEQYF
TRBV6-1	NA	TRBJ1-1	CASKYNTEAFF
TRBV7-8	NA	TRBJ2-3	CASGLHGDTQYF
TRBV29-1	NA	TRBJ1-1	CSVVPVVSTEAFF
TRBV10-3	NA	TRBJ1-6	CAISGGDSVNSPLHF
TRBV18	NA	TRBJ2-6	CASSPPLANVLTF
TRBV15	NA	TRBJ2-7	CATSRDPSASVEQYF
TRBV30	NA	TRBJ1-2	CAWSVQGGYTF
TRBV29-1	NA	TRBJ2-1	CSGAQPPGSNEQFF
TRBV7-2	NA	TRBJ2-1	CASSFAGGHREQFF
TRBV4-3	NA	TRBJ1-4	CASSQDGPGEVEKLFF
TRBV18	NA	TRBJ2-7	CASSPVSSYEQYF
TRBV5-8	TRBD2	TRBJ2-3	CASSSTSGGDTDTQYF
TRBV7-8	NA	TRBJ2-2	CASSLASRGNTGELFF
TRBV6-5	NA	TRBJ1-2	CASRLPQDGGYTF
TRBV19	NA	TRBJ2-1	CASSHNVVYNEQFF
TRBV27	NA	TRBJ1-1	CASSLSSSGGGYTEAFF
TRBV2	TRBD1	TRBJ1-6	CASSPLWGQGGSPLHF
TRBV29-1	NA	TRBJ1-1	CSVVARRRQNTEAFF
TRBV11-2	NA	TRBJ1-4	CASSLDATNEKLFF
TRBV2	NA	TRBJ2-7	CASSDISRFQYEQYF
TRBV7-9	NA	TRBJ2-3	CASSMGGALPDTQYF
TRBV30	TRBD2	TRBJ2-3	CAWTGLAGGDTQYF
TRBV30	NA	TRBJ1-2	CACRDRHYGYTF
TRBV5-1	NA	TRBJ2-7	CASSLGTPDYEQYF
TRBV6-6	TRBD1	TRBJ1-6	CASSPDRERNSPLHF
TRBV29-1	NA	TRBJ1-1	CSVVTGAEAFF
TRBV27	NA	TRBJ2-2	CASSYGFANTGELFF
TRBV29-1	NA	TRBJ2-3	CSVRSRSYTQYF
TRBV29-1	NA	TRBJ1-2	CSAVTPRSYGYTF
TRBV29-1	NA	TRBJ2-2	CSAKRGQGNTGELFF
TRBV29-1	NA	TRBJ1-2	CSVRVTNHEGYTF
TRBV7-9	TRBD1	TRBJ1-2	CASSDPRRTGVHGYTF
TRBV5-6	NA	TRBJ2-1	CASSLYPSNNEQFF
TRBV29-1	NA	TRBJ1-2	CSVVKQANYGYTF
TRBV29-1	NA	TRBJ2-2	CSVAGPVNTGELFF
TRBV5-1	TRBD1	TRBJ1-5	CASSWGTGADQPQHF
TRBV7-2	NA	TRBJ2-5	CASSLGAGLETQYF
TRBV28	NA	TRBJ1-2	CASSLDPKPYGYTF
TRBV2	TRBD1	TRBJ1-5	CASTPGQGYQPQHF